The entry below gives a single T cell receptor beta chain sequence along with its context. Antigen: not known. These data come from a study of response to subunit inactivated influenza vaccine. This CDR3 is 13 amino acids long. The V end was cut by 3 bases, the J end by 4 bases, with 10 bases between. CDR1 and CDR2 (germline): DFQATT, SNEGSKA (reference sequence). Study-level results: Few additional T cells are recruited per seasonal influenza vaccination, authors suggested.

TCRdb fed the RT-PCR reads into MiXCR, producing one record per CDR3 protein. The data contain roughly 780,000 distinct CDR3 sequences, around 20% of them singletons. The clonotype was recovered from a man aged 50 to 59 who received an inactivated influenza vaccine. This chain joins TRBV20-1 and TRBJ1-5, with D hard to call. This sample comprised PBMCs from blood, obtained 5 to 6 days after vaccination. As DNA, the CDR3 is TGCAGTGCTAGGGGTAATAAGAATCAGCCCCAGCATTTT. Translating it yields CSARGNKNQPQHF.